This T cell receptor beta chain derives from a study of glioma-infiltrating T cells after dendritic cell vaccination. Study-level information: Glioblastoma patients came from Phase I and II dendritic cell vaccination trials. Treatment, given 2003 to 2012, was autologous tumor lysate-pulsed dendritic cell vaccination.

Time point here: after dendritic cell vaccination, including at tumor progression/relapse. The immunoSEQ assay amplified TCRB CDR3 from up to about 2 ug DNA. Measured with immunoSEQ multiplex PCR; TCRdb has only the in-frame clones, and not every one. The sample lists over 75,000 clones; 70% to 90% were seen once. V was cut by 6 bases and J by 1 base, with 15 bases left in between. The CDR3 extends over 15 amino acids. Germline CDR1 is LNHDA and CDR2 is SQIVND (reference sequence). The TCR was taken from a human donor with glioblastoma. Material: blood, obtained after dendritic cell vaccination. J is TRBJ1-2 and V is TRBV19, with D perhaps matching TRBD1 (6 bases). As DNA, the CDR3 is TGTGCCAGTAGCCCTCAGCCGGGACATAACTATGGCTACACCTTC. It translates to CASSPQPGHNYGYTF. The full variable domain, its missing parts supplied by reference TRBV19 and TRBJ1-2, is DGGITQSPKYLFRKEGQNVTLSCEQNLNHDAMYWYRQDPGQGLRLIYYSQIVNDFQKGDIAEGYSVSREKKESFPLTVTSAQKNPTAFYLCASSPQPGHNYGYTFGSGTRLTVV.